This is a list of T cell receptor beta chains from one sample in a study of CD8+CD57+ T cells in acquired aplastic anemia. In TCRdb, the reads were re-called with MiXCR into one record per CDR3 protein. This sample has over 200,000 distinct CDR3 sequences, with approximately 60% found just once. The specimen was sorted CD4+, CD8+, or CD8+CD57+ T cells (not recorded which) from PBMCs. Every receptor here comes from a human donor in good health. CDR3s include the opening cysteine and the closing phenylalanine or tryptophan. Fields, in order: CDR3 protein, CDR3 DNA, D gene, clone size, V gene, J gene. D genes are given only for firm matches. A clone size is listed for some rows: how often the clone was seen (once, few, many), or a class if it is expanded.

CASSPGGVDSYEQYF	TGTGCCAGCAGCCCTGGGGGTGTGGACTCCTACGAGCAGTACTTC	-	many	TRBV4-2	TRBJ2-7
CATMTGGNTEAFF	TGTGCCACCATGACAGGGGGGAACACTGAAGCTTTCTTT	TRBD1	-	TRBV2	TRBJ1-1
CSAPKTGAAAHEQYF	TGCAGTGCCCCAAAGACAGGGGCCGCGGCCCACGAGCAGTACTTC	TRBD1	-	TRBV20-1	TRBJ2-7
CSARAPGTRGDLGEQYF	TGCAGTGCTAGGGCCCCCGGGACTAGGGGGGATTTAGGCGAGCAGTACTTC	TRBD2	many	TRBV20-1	TRBJ2-7
CASREEGSNTGELFF	TGCGCCAGCAGGGAAGAGGGATCTAACACCGGGGAGCTGTTTTTT	-	few	TRBV5-1	TRBJ2-2
CASSQWPGGTNEKLFF	TGTGCCAGCAGCCAATGGCCAGGGGGTACTAATGAAAAACTGTTTTTT	TRBD1	-	TRBV7-9	TRBJ1-4
CASSFGGYTDTQYF	TGTGCCAGCAGCTTTGGCGGATATACAGATACGCAGTATTTT	-	-	TRBV11-2	TRBJ2-3
CASSLGQGFSYEQYF	TGCGCCAGCAGCTTGGGACAGGGGTTCTCCTACGAGCAGTACTTC	TRBD1	few	TRBV5-1	TRBJ2-7
CASSHRNSRNQPQHF	TGTGCCAGCAGCCACAGGAACAGCAGGAATCAGCCCCAGCATTTT	-	-	TRBV2	TRBJ1-5
CAISSTGSNTEAFF	TGTGCCATCAGCTCGACAGGGTCGAACACTGAAGCTTTCTTT	TRBD1	-	TRBV10-3	TRBJ1-1
CASSSTGTEAFF	TGTGCCAGCAGTTCGACAGGGACTGAAGCTTTCTTT	TRBD1	few	TRBV2	TRBJ1-1
CSARQGSTYEQYF	TGCAGCGCTAGACAGGGTAGTACCTACGAGCAGTACTTC	TRBD1	-	TRBV29-1	TRBJ2-7
CASSLTQGAPPEAFF	TGTGCCAGCAGCTTGACTCAGGGGGCGCCTCCTGAAGCTTTCTTT	TRBD1	many	TRBV5-8	TRBJ1-1
CASSDGLAREATHF	TGTGCCAGCAGCGATGGACTAGCAAGAGAAGCGACGCATTTT	TRBD2	-	TRBV9	TRBJ2-3
CATSDSDRGDGYTF	TGTGCCACCAGTGATTCGGACAGGGGGGATGGCTACACCTTC	TRBD1	once	TRBV24-1	TRBJ1-2
CASSQGTASNEKLFF	TGCGCCAGCAGTCAAGGGACTGCAAGTAATGAAAAACTGTTTTTT	-	-	TRBV10-1	TRBJ1-4
CASSLGQLFPDTQYF	TGTGCCAGCAGCCTCGGACAGCTATTCCCAGATACGCAGTATTTT	-	-	TRBV14	TRBJ2-3
CASSFQGAGDEQYF	TGTGCCAGCAGCTTTCAGGGGGCTGGGGACGAGCAGTACTTC	TRBD1	-	TRBV2	TRBJ2-7
CASSQDRTSGYNEQFF	TGCGCCAGCAGCCAAGATCGGACTAGCGGCTACAATGAGCAGTTCTTC	TRBD2	-	TRBV4-1	TRBJ2-1
CSARGDRLVTYEQYF	TGCAGTGCTAGAGGGGACAGGTTAGTCACCTACGAGCAGTACTTC	TRBD1	-	TRBV20-1	TRBJ2-7
CASSSRVGLAGDEQYF	TGTGCCAGCAGCTCGCGAGTGGGACTAGCGGGAGACGAGCAGTACTTC	TRBD2	-	TRBV7-8	TRBJ2-7
CASSQDSSGEQYF	TGCGCCAGCAGCCAAGATTCCTCGGGGGAGCAGTACTTC	-	-	TRBV7-3	TRBJ2-7
CASSEAGANTGELFF	TGTGCCAGCAGTGAGGCAGGGGCGAACACCGGGGAGCTGTTTTTT	-	-	TRBV10-3	TRBJ2-2
CASRPGGYSYEQYF	TGTGCCAGCAGGCCAGGGGGCTACTCCTACGAGCAGTACTTC	TRBD1	-	TRBV2	TRBJ2-7
CASSRDRGTYEQYF	TGTGCCAGTAGTAGGGACAGGGGAACCTACGAGCAGTACTTC	TRBD1	-	TRBV19	TRBJ2-7
CSAPGHETGELFF	TGCAGCGCCCCGGGACATGAAACCGGGGAGCTGTTTTTT	-	-	TRBV29-1	TRBJ2-2
CASSLRESHNSPLHF	TGTGCCAGCAGCCTCAGGGAGAGTCATAATTCACCCCTCCACTTT	-	-	TRBV5-5	TRBJ1-6
CASSRRQGIYNEQFF	TGTGCCAGCAGCAGGAGACAGGGGATATACAATGAGCAGTTCTTC	TRBD1	-	TRBV7-3	TRBJ2-1
CASSMIAGGSYEQYF	TGTGCCAGCAGCATGATAGCGGGGGGTTCCTACGAGCAGTACTTC	TRBD2	many	TRBV7-2	TRBJ2-7
CSALHRLPGANVLTF	TGCAGTGCTCTCCACCGGCTGCCCGGGGCCAACGTCCTGACTTTC	-	many	TRBV20-1	TRBJ2-6
CASSVRVGADGYTF	TGTGCCAGCAGTGTCAGGGTAGGGGCGGATGGCTACACCTTC	-	few	TRBV12-3/TRBV12-4	TRBJ1-2
CASSPDPGQTTDTQYF	TGTGCCAGCAGTCCCGATCCGGGACAGACCACAGATACGCAGTATTTT	TRBD1	-	TRBV6-5	TRBJ2-3
CASSLGGTGTEAFF	TGTGCCAGCAGCCTAGGGGGGACGGGCACTGAAGCTTTCTTT	-	few	TRBV7-2	TRBJ1-1
CASSLDWDSVYEQYF	TGTGCCAGCAGCTTAGATTGGGACAGCGTCTACGAGCAGTACTTC	TRBD1	-	TRBV7-2	TRBJ2-7
CASSSPSQETQYF	TGTGCCAGCAGCTCCCCGTCCCAAGAGACCCAGTACTTC	-	-	TRBV3-1	TRBJ2-5
CASSQTTSTDTQYF	TGTGCCAGCAGTCAGACCACGAGCACAGATACGCAGTATTTT	-	-	TRBV7-9	TRBJ2-3
CASSCHASAIKETQYF	TGTGCCAGCAGCTGCCACGCATCGGCTATCAAAGAGACCCAGTACTTC	-	-	TRBV7-4	TRBJ2-5
CAWSVLAVPSYEQYF	TGTGCCTGGAGTGTTTTAGCGGTTCCTTCATACGAGCAGTACTTC	-	-	TRBV30	TRBJ2-7
CSVARDRVWTSGRHEQFF	TGCAGCGTGGCCCGGGACAGGGTCTGGACTAGCGGGAGGCATGAGCAGTTCTTC	TRBD2	once	TRBV29-1	TRBJ2-1
CSVLHRDRSNSYEQYF	TGCAGCGTACTCCACCGGGACAGGAGCAACTCCTACGAGCAGTACTTC	TRBD1	-	TRBV29-1	TRBJ2-7
CASSSLPLDITGELFF	TGCGCCAGCAGCTCCCTACCTCTGGACATCACCGGGGAGCTGTTTTTT	-	-	TRBV5-1	TRBJ2-2
CASNLGMEQFF	TGCGCCAGCAACCTGGGGATGGAGCAGTTCTTC	-	-	TRBV5-1	TRBJ2-1
CSVKEVSGELFF	TGCAGCGTTAAGGAGGTTTCCGGGGAGCTGTTTTTT	-	-	TRBV29-1	TRBJ2-2